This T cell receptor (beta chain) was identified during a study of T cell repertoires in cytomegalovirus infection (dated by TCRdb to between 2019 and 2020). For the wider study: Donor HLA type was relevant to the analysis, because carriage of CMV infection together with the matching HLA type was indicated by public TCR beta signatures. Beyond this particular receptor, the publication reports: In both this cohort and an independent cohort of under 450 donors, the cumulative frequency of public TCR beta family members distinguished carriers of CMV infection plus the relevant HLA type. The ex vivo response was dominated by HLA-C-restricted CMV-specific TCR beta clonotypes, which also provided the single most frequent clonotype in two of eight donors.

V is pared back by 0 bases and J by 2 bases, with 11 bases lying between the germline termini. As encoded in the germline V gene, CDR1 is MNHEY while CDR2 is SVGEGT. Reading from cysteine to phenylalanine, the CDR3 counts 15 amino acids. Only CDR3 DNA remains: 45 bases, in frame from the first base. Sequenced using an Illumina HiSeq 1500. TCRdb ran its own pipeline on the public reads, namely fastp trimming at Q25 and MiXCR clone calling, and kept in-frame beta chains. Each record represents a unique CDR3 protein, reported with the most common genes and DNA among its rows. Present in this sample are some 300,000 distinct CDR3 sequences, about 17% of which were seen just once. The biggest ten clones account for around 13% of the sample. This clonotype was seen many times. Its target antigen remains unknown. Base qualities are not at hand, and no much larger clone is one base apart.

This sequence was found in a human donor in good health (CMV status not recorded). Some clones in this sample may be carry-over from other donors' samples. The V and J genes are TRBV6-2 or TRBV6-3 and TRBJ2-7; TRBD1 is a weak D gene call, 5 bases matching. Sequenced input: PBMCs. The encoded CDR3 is CASSYSQGKAYEQYF. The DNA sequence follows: TGTGCCAGCAGTTACTCTCAGGGAAAGGCCTACGAGCAGTACTTC.